The sequence of this T cell receptor beta chain was determined in a study of shared clonotypes between healthy human individuals. Turning to the study itself: The plates for each donor numbered three CD4 naive, three CD4 memory, two CD8 naive and one CD8 memory.

CD45RO negativity and positive selection for CCR7 defined naive CD8 cells, a population that excluded terminally differentiated effector memory CD45RA+ cells. The assay was immunoSEQ multiplex PCR, and TCRdb's table has in-frame clones only and misses some. The sample consists of almost 700,000 clones, around 92% of them appearing once. The CDR3 loop spans 14 amino acids. This clonotype originated in a man between 25 and 39 years old in good health. This sequence joins TRBV21-1 and TRBJ2-5; the D call of TRBD1 is as the table states it, not checked on the DNA. TRBV21-1 is annotated as a pseudogene. Material for sequencing was naive CD8+ T cells sorted from blood. CDR3: CASSKGATQETQYF. The CDR3 coding sequence is TGTGCCAGCAGCAAAGGGGCCACCCAAGAGACCCAGTACTTC.